This T cell receptor (beta chain) is from a study of T-cell memory formation after mild COVID-19 (dated by TCRdb to the early 2020s). With regard to the full study: TCR sequence clusters from the two donors were largely donor specific. In a couple of donors, T-cell clones that expanded and contracted after mild COVID-19 were followed by sequencing TCRalpha and TCRbeta repertoires longitudinally. The cohort comprised two young, previously healthy adult volunteers, one female and one male. Paper-wide results and their limitations: Contracting CD4+ clones were found mainly in CM and EM memory subsets, while CD8+ clones were enriched in EMRA. Some responding clones were detected in pre-infection memory, suggesting pre-existing cross-reactive memory T cells joined the SARS-CoV-2 response. Only a couple of mild cases were covered in the study, and larger cohorts including severe cases with pre-infection samples were considered necessary. Whether the second-wave clones peaking on day 37 were SARS-CoV-2 specific was not confirmed. Balanced CD4/CD8 phenotypes were observed for clones contracting from day 15 to 85, whereas a bias towards CD4+ was observed for a second wave of clones expanding from day 15 to 37.

The germline V gene (reference sequence) provides CDR1 SEHNR and CDR2 FQNEAQ. The trim is 5 bases for V and 0 bases for J, with a gap of 14 bases between the germline ends. There are 16 amino acids in the CDR3, from cysteine to phenylalanine inclusive. Just CDR3 DNA is preserved here, 48 bases in frame from base 1. Sequencing used an Illumina NovaSeq 6000. TCRalpha and TCRbeta cDNA libraries were constructed by 5'RACE with constant-segment primers, with sample barcodes and unique molecular identifiers being introduced. Trizol reagent was used to extract RNA from every sample. The libraries were amplified in two PCR steps, and the second step added a second sample barcode and Illumina TruSeq adapters. Sequencing of the libraries was done on an Illumina NovaSeq, producing 2 x 150 bp paired-end reads. The authors processed their data as follows. Demultiplexing of reads and collapsing into UMI-guided consensus sequences were performed with migec v1.2.7. Using mixcr v2.1.11, UMI consensuses were aligned to TRA and TRB V and J templates and then assembled into clonotypes. Clonotypes were classified as expanded or contracted when called significant by both edgeR and NoisET, with noise models trained on biological replicates. For edgeR calls, a false discovery rate-adjusted p below 0.01 and a log2 fold-change threshold of 1 were applied. PCA with hierarchical clustering of max-normalized trajectories of the 1000 most abundant clonotypes was used as exploratory dynamics analysis. Each responding clone was given a CD4 or CD8 phenotype based on the CD4+ and CD8+ repertoires, which had been sequenced separately. TCRdb reprocessing: public reads trimmed at Q25 with fastp, clones called with MiXCR, in-frame beta chains kept. Rows with a matching CDR3 protein are joined into one entry that keeps the most common DNA and genes. These V and J calls originate from TCRdb's pipeline instead of the authors' own analysis. The sample table records 300,000 to 350,000 distinct CDR3 sequences; over 10% of these occur just once. The top ten clones comprise roughly 23% of the sample.

Ficoll-Paque density gradient centrifugation was used to isolate PBMCs. As concerns this clonotype: What antigen it recognizes has not been identified. Nothing much larger sits one base from this clone, and base qualities are not available.

The clonotype was recovered from a young man who had mild COVID-19 (a few samples of this study predate the infection). The sample titles of this study are shuffled in the database, so cell type and time point are left out; the donor was told from shared clones. The chain employs TRBV7-9 and TRBJ2-4; TRBD2 could be the D gene, as 6 bases match. Sequencing was performed on PBMCs or a T cell subset sorted from them (not recorded which). The nucleotide sequence is TGTGCCAGCAGCCCACCCTCGGGGGTAGCCAAAAACATTCAGTACTTC. The resulting protein is CASSPPSGVAKNIQYF. Where the CDR3 stops, the reference TRBV7-9 and TRBJ2-4 genes take over; the full variable domain is DTGVSQNPRHKITKRGQNVTFRCDPISEHNRLYWYRQTLGQGPEFLTYFQNEAQLEKSRLLSDRFSAERPKGSFSTLEIQRTEQGDSAMYLCASSPPSGVAKNIQYFGAGTRLSVL.